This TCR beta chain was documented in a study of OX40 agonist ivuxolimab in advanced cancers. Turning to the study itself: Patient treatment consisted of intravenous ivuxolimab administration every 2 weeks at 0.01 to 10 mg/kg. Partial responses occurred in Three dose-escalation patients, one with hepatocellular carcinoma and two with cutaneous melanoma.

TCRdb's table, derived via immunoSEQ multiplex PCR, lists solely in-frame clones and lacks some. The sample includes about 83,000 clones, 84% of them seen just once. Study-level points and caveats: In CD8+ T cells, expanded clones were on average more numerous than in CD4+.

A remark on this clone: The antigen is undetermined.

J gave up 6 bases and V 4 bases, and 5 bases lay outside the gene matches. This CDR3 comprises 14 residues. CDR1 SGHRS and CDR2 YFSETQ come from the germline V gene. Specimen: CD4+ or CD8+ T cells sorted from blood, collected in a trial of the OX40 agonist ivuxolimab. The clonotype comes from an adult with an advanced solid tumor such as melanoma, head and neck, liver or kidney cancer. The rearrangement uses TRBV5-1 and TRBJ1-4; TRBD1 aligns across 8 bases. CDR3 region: CASSSRGRDEKLFF. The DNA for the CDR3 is TGCGCCAGCAGCAGCAGGGGGCGGGATGAAAAACTGTTTTTT.